Presented here are 18 T cell receptor beta chains from one specimen sequenced in a study of blood T cell repertoires in COVID-19. Here immunoSEQ multiplex PCR was the method, and the copy in TCRdb shows in-frame clones only, minus some. Among 210,000 or so clones listed, approximately 90% were seen once. Sequenced material: peripheral blood. The receptors were gathered from a woman between 35 and 50 years old who had recovered from COVID-19.

J is TRBJ2-1 and V is TRBV29-1; 13 positions match TRBD2. The V and J ends lost 3 bases and 0 bases, in that order; junction bases with no gene match: 5. Germline CDR1 SQVTM, CDR2 ANQGSEA. This CDR3 comprises 17 residues. The CDR3 reads CSVDGLAGVSSYNEQFF. The CDR3 nucleotides are TGCAGCGTTGATGGACTAGCGGGGGTAAGCTCCTACAATGAGCAGTTCTTC.

The chain uses TRBV11-2 and TRBJ2-7; 7 bases agree with TRBD2. There are 15 residues in the CDR3. Germline values: CDR1 SGHAT, CDR2 FQNNGV. With 1 base clipped from V and 4 bases from J, the junction kept 7 bases outside the gene matches. CDR3 coding DNA: TGTGCCAGCAGCTTAGGGCTAGCGGAGTTATACGAGCAGTACTTC. It translates to CASSLGLAELYEQYF.

This clone was found once. The J gene is TRBJ2-3, the V gene TRBV6-5; the match to TRBD1 covers 7 bases. The germline V gene encodes CDR1 MNHEY and CDR2 SVGAGI. This CDR3 has 15 amino acids. Unmatched junction bases numbered 6, after V lost 4 bases and J lost 2 bases. The DNA of the CDR3 is TGTGCCAGCAGTTTCCCGGGACAGCACACAGATACGCAGTATTTT. Amino acid sequence: CASSFPGQHTDTQYF.

The V call is TRBV5-1, the J call TRBJ2-2; tentatively, D is TRBD2 (6 bases). Germline-derived CDR1 and CDR2 are SGHRS and YFSETQ. V lost 0 bases and J 3 bases, leaving 15 bases between the germline ends. This CDR3 is built from 17 residues. This CDR3 reads CASSLASRDLYTGELFF. CDR3 nucleotide sequence: TGCGCCAGCAGCTTGGCATCCCGGGACTTGTACACCGGGGAGCTGTTTTTT.

CDR3 sequence reads: CASSKASGIGETQYF. CDR3 bases: TGTGCCAGCAGTAAAGCTAGCGGGATCGGAGAGACCCAGTACTTC. The chain combines TRBV6-6 with TRBJ2-5, with 9 bases that match TRBD2. From germline, CDR1 is MNHNY and CDR2 SVGAGI (reference sequence). CDR3 length: 15 amino acids. V lost 5 bases to trimming and J lost 4 bases; unmatched junction nucleotides: 8.

The V call is TRBV19, the J call TRBJ2-7; 9 bases match TRBD1. The V gene end was trimmed by 5 bases and the J gene end by 3 bases; junction bases not matched to a gene: 5. In germline, CDR1 is LNHDA, CDR2 SQIVND (reference sequence). The CDR3 covers 14 residues. The CDR3 loop is CASSAGQGNYEQYF. The DNA for the CDR3 is TGTGCCAGTAGTGCCGGACAGGGGAACTACGAGCAGTACTTC.

This clone came up once. V usage is TRBV28 and J usage is TRBJ2-7; TRBD1 matches at 8 bases. The CDR3 is 13 amino acids. Germline V gene sequence: CDR1 MDHEN, CDR2 SYDVKM. Unmatched junction bases numbered 4, after V lost 5 bases and J lost 4 bases. CDR3 DNA sequence: TGTGCCAGCAGTACAGGGGGTCCTTACGAGCAGTACTTC. Translating gives CASSTGGPYEQYF.

The V gene is TRBV7-2, the J gene TRBJ1-1; D gene ambiguous. The length of the CDR3 is 13 residues. V lost 1 base, J lost 4 bases, and 7 bases lay in between. Germline V gene data show CDR1 as SGHTA and CDR2 as FQGNSA. DNA of the CDR3: TGTGCCAGCAGCTTAGGATCAGGCACTGAAGCTTTCTTT. It encodes CASSLGSGTEAFF.

This rearrangement joins TRBV5-1 to TRBJ2-1; D may be TRBD2 (5 bases). V lost 3 bases and J lost 5, with 6 bases in between. This CDR3 spans 12 amino acids. Germline loops: CDR1 SGHRS, CDR2 YFSETQ. The CDR3 sequence: CASSWENNEQFF. The CDR3 region has the DNA TGCGCCAGCAGCTGGGAGAACAATGAGCAGTTCTTC.

The J gene is TRBJ1-4, the V gene TRBV5-1; 10 nucleotides match TRBD1. This CDR3 spans 14 amino acids. Germline trimming cut 4 bases from V and 8 bases from J; bases unmatched to any gene: 5. CDR1 is SGHRS, CDR2 YFSETQ, per germline. The CDR3 nucleotides read TGCGCCAGCAGCAGGGGACAGGGGAACGAAAAACTGTTTTTT. Amino acid sequence: CASSRGQGNEKLFF. Supplemented by reference TRBV5-1 and TRBJ1-4, the full variable domain reads KAGVTQTPRYLIKTRGQQVTLSCSPISGHRSVSWYQQTPGQGLQFLFEYFSETQRNKGNFPGRFSGRQFSNSRSEMNVSTLELGDSALYLCASSRGQGNEKLFFGSGTQLSVL.

The gene calls are TRBV28 and TRBJ1-2, with a weak D call TRBD1 (5 bases). Per germline, CDR1 MDHEN and CDR2 SYDVKM. V was clipped by 2 bases and J by 1 base, with 8 bases between them. This CDR3 region has 14 residues. The CDR3 nucleotides read TGTGCCAGCAGTTTAGGACACCTTAACTATGGCTACACCTTC. It is translated as CASSLGHLNYGYTF.

This chain joins TRBV18 and TRBJ1-1, with D possibly TRBD1 on 6 matching bases. Deletions cut 0 bases from V and 0 bases from J, with 17 bases between. Germline CDR1 KGHSH, CDR2 LQKENI. The CDR3 is made up of 18 amino acids. CDR3 in DNA: TGTGCCAGCTCACCACCGAACTCCAGGGGATTGATGAACACTGAAGCTTTCTTT. It translates to CASSPPNSRGLMNTEAFF.

The genes are TRBV7-9 and TRBJ1-3; D possibly corresponds to TRBD1 (5 bases). V dropped 1 base and J dropped 0 bases, with 10 bases sitting between them. Germline V gene data show CDR1 as SEHNR and CDR2 as FQNEAQ (reference sequence). The CDR3 runs 16 residues. DNA of the CDR3: TGTGCCAGCAGCTTAGGGGCGGGGGTCTCTGGAAACACCATATATTTT. The encoded protein is CASSLGAGVSGNTIYF.

The V call is TRBV5-1, the J call TRBJ1-2; TRBD1 agrees at 7 bases. The CDR3 is 13 residues long. Germline loops: CDR1 SGHRS, CDR2 YFSETQ. The trim removed 4 bases at V and 8 bases at J, leaving 8 bases unmatched. Written as DNA, the CDR3 is TGCGCCAGCAGCCCGACAGGGTCTGGCGGCTACACCTTC. Translating gives CASSPTGSGGYTF.

This clone has more than one count but fewer than ten. The genes are TRBV6-2 or TRBV6-3 and TRBJ2-3; TRBD1 is a possible D gene (6 bases). V was cut by 0 bases and J by 6 bases, with 10 bases left in between. Germline loops: CDR1 MNHEY, CDR2 SVGEGT. The CDR3 spans 14 residues. The chain's CDR3 is CASSYSKGVDTQYF. The CDR3 DNA sequence: TGTGCCAGCAGTTACTCCAAGGGGGTGGATACGCAGTATTTT.

The chain has TRBV19 and TRBJ2-1; TRBD1 might be the D (5 bases). The CDR3 sequence is 11 residues long. V lost 1 base, J lost 12 bases, and 7 bases lay in between. The germline V gene encodes CDR1 LNHDA and CDR2 SQIVND (reference sequence). Here the CDR3 DNA reads TGTGCCAGTAGTATAGTGGGGCGGCAGTTCTTC. Translating gives CASSIVGRQFF.

This clone occurred once. V is TRBV6-5 and J is TRBJ2-2; D is unresolved. This CDR3 spans 13 amino acids. The germline V gene has CDR1 MNHEY and CDR2 SVGAGI. V lost 4 bases, J lost 2 bases, and 5 bases lay in between. The CDR3 reads CASSLVNTGELFF. CDR3 in DNA: TGTGCCAGCAGTTTAGTAAACACCGGGGAGCTGTTTTTT.

The chain is built from TRBV5-4 and TRBJ2-3, with TRBD1 matching 9 bases. The V segment lost 4 bases and the J segment 4 bases; nucleotides outside the gene matches: 4. Germline V gives CDR1 SGHNT, CDR2 YYREEE (reference sequence). The CDR3 has 14 amino acids. This chain's CDR3 is CASSNGQGSDTQYF. CDR3 DNA: TGTGCCAGCAGCAACGGACAGGGGTCAGATACGCAGTATTTT. The full variable domain, with the rest looked up from reference TRBV5-4 and TRBJ2-3, is ETGVTQSPTHLIKTRGQQVTLRCSSQSGHNTVSWYQQALGQGPQFIFQYYREEENGRGNFPPRFSGLQFPNYSSELNVNALELDDSALYLCASSNGQGSDTQYFGPGTRLTVL.